This is a list of T cell receptor beta chains from one sample in a study of T-cell memory formation after mild COVID-19. MiXCR, applied by TCRdb to the 5' RACE reads, yields one record per CDR3 protein. The sample holds 150,000 to 200,000 distinct CDR3 sequences, about 9.9% seen once. Sequencing was performed on PBMCs or a T cell subset sorted from them (not recorded which). The receptor set was obtained from a man between 18 and 29 years old who had mild COVID-19 (a few samples of this study predate the infection). Cell type and time point are not known. Both conserved end residues are part of each CDR3. Each record gives: J gene, D gene, V gene, clone size, CDR3 protein, CDR3 DNA. The D gene is left open where the match is weak. For some rows the clone size is stated as once, few or many, or as a class when expanded; others skip it.

>TRBJ1-4|NA|TRBV12-3/TRBV12-4|few
CASSSARQGEKLFF
TGTGCCAGCAGTTCAGCTCGGCAGGGTGAAAAACTGTTTTTT
>TRBJ2-2|NA|TRBV5-1|few
CASSLEPELANTGELFF
TGCGCCAGCAGCTTAGAACCAGAACTAGCTAACACCGGGGAGCTGTTTTTT
>TRBJ2-7|TRBD1|TRBV10-3|few
CAISGRTGAEQYF
TGTGCCATCAGTGGCAGGACAGGGGCCGAGCAGTACTTC
>TRBJ1-1|TRBD1|TRBV12-3/TRBV12-4|few
CASSFQGAGAEAFF
TGTGCCAGCAGTTTTCAGGGGGCAGGGGCCGAAGCTTTCTTT
>TRBJ2-2|NA|TRBV4-3|few
CASSPGTSTGELFF
TGCGCCAGCAGCCCCGGGACATCCACCGGGGAGCTGTTTTTT
>TRBJ1-5|TRBD1|TRBV27|NA
CASSSQGAGSNQPQHF
TGTGCCAGCAGTTCCCAGGGGGCAGGGAGCAATCAGCCCCAGCATTTT
>TRBJ1-1|TRBD1|TRBV7-6|few
CASSPRQGKGEAFF
TGTGCCAGCAGCCCGCGACAGGGGAAGGGTGAAGCTTTCTTT
>TRBJ2-1|NA|TRBV24-1|few
CATSDSGLHNEQFF
TGTGCCACCAGTGATTCCGGACTCCACAATGAGCAGTTCTTC
>TRBJ2-3|NA|TRBV3-1|few
CASARVSTDTQYF
TGTGCCAGCGCCAGGGTTAGCACAGATACGCAGTATTTT
>TRBJ2-3|NA|TRBV11-2|medium-sized
CASRDRTDTQYF
TGTGCCAGCAGAGACCGAACAGATACGCAGTATTTT
>TRBJ2-3|NA|TRBV5-6|NA
CASSSTQGGTQYF
TGTGCCAGCAGCTCAACCCAGGGGGGGACGCAGTATTTT
>TRBJ1-5|TRBD1|TRBV12-3/TRBV12-4|few
CASSFLTGGGNQPQHF
TGTGCCAGCAGTTTTCTGACAGGGGGTGGCAATCAGCCCCAGCATTTT
>TRBJ1-5|NA|TRBV7-3|NA
CASPTSVNQPQHF
TGTGCCAGTCCGACAAGCGTGAATCAGCCCCAGCATTTT
>TRBJ2-5|NA|TRBV3-1|NA
CASSQRPNYGIQETQYF
TGTGCCAGCAGCCAAAGGCCGAACTACGGGATACAAGAGACCCAGTACTTC
>TRBJ1-2|NA|TRBV20-1|few
CSAFDPGQRIYGYTF
TGCAGTGCCTTTGACCCGGGACAACGAATCTATGGCTACACCTTC
>TRBJ2-4|TRBD2|TRBV4-2|NA
CASSHTLGTSSGFQYF
TGTGCCAGCAGCCACACCCTCGGGACGTCTAGCGGATTTCAGTACTTC
>TRBJ1-2|NA|TRBV12-3/TRBV12-4|NA
CASSPDTNYGYTF
TGTGCCAGCAGTCCTGATACCAACTATGGCTACACCTTC
>TRBJ2-2|NA|TRBV12-3/TRBV12-4|NA
CASIPGTANTGELFF
TGTGCCAGCATACCCGGGACGGCGAACACCGGGGAGCTGTTTTTT
>TRBJ1-3|NA|TRBV5-1|few
CASSLVPGERNTIYF
TGCGCCAGCAGCTTGGTCCCTGGGGAAAGAAACACCATATATTTT
>TRBJ2-3|TRBD1|TRBV6-6|few
CASSYRDRGLKTDTQYF
TGTGCCAGCAGTTACCGAGACAGGGGGCTGAAGACAGATACGCAGTATTTT
>TRBJ1-5|TRBD1|TRBV28|few
CASSRTGAGNQPQHF
TGTGCCAGCAGCCGGACAGGGGCTGGCAATCAGCCCCAGCATTTT
>TRBJ1-3|NA|TRBV2|few
CASSIARYSGNTIYF
TGTGCCAGCAGTATAGCCCGGTACTCTGGAAACACCATATATTTT
>TRBJ2-5|NA|TRBV28|once
CASSSRLGEETQYF
TGTGCCAGCAGCTCTCGTTTGGGCGAAGAGACCCAGTACTTC
>TRBJ2-1|TRBD1|TRBV5-1|NA
CASSLPDRSSYNEQFF
TGCGCCAGCAGCCTCCCGGACAGGAGCTCCTACAATGAGCAGTTCTTC
>TRBJ2-7|NA|TRBV6-5|NA
CASSFTGDWLEQYF
TGTGCCAGCAGTTTCACAGGGGACTGGCTCGAGCAGTACTTC
>TRBJ1-6|TRBD1|TRBV9|few
CASSDRGGGWGNSPLHF
TGTGCCAGCAGCGACCGGGGAGGGGGCTGGGGTAATTCACCCCTCCACTTT
>TRBJ1-3|NA|TRBV6-5|few
CASSYSIGNTIYF
TGTGCCAGCAGTTACTCGATTGGAAACACCATATATTTT
>TRBJ1-1|NA|TRBV9|NA
CASSPLDRNTEAFF
TGTGCCAGCAGCCCCCTGGATCGGAACACTGAAGCTTTCTTT
>TRBJ1-5|NA|TRBV12-3/TRBV12-4|NA
CASSRHAGGEGQPQHF
TGTGCCAGCAGTCGCCACGCGGGGGGCGAGGGTCAGCCCCAGCATTTT
>TRBJ2-7|TRBD1|TRBV20-1|NA
CSARGDRGTYEQYF
TGCAGTGCTAGAGGGGACAGAGGAACCTACGAGCAGTACTTC
>TRBJ1-4|TRBD1|TRBV5-1|few
CASSGGQVREKLFF
TGCGCCAGCAGCGGGGGACAGGTTCGGGAAAAACTGTTTTTT
>TRBJ2-5|NA|TRBV20-1|NA
CSARGQAGETQYF
TGCAGTGCTAGAGGACAGGCGGGGGAGACCCAGTACTTC
>TRBJ2-5|NA|TRBV10-2|few
CASRLDNSRAGETQYF
TGCGCCAGCAGATTGGACAACTCCCGGGCGGGGGAGACCCAGTACTTC
>TRBJ2-3|TRBD1|TRBV19|few
CASTEDRDTDTQYF
TGTGCCAGTACCGAGGACAGGGACACAGATACGCAGTATTTT
>TRBJ1-2|TRBD1|TRBV7-9|few
CASSSSGTGGSDGYTF
TGTGCCAGCAGCTCCTCCGGGACAGGGGGGTCCGATGGCTACACCTTC
>TRBJ2-1|NA|TRBV4-3|many
CASSQAGYNEQFF
TGCGCCAGCAGCCAAGCGGGGTACAATGAGCAGTTCTTC
>TRBJ2-1|NA|TRBV5-1|NA
CASSLFRGGSNEQFF
TGCGCCAGCAGCTTATTTCGAGGGGGAAGCAATGAGCAGTTCTTC
>TRBJ2-6|TRBD1|TRBV12-3/TRBV12-4|NA
CASSQQGVAGANVLTF
TGTGCCAGCAGTCAACAGGGGGTCGCTGGGGCCAACGTCCTGACTTTC
>TRBJ2-3|NA|TRBV20-1|few
CSASRTRSTDTQYF
TGCAGTGCTTCCCGGACAAGAAGCACAGATACGCAGTATTTT
>TRBJ2-6|NA|TRBV15|NA
CATSRGAGAGANVLTF
TGTGCCACCAGCAGAGGAGCCGGGGCTGGGGCCAACGTCCTGACTTTC
>TRBJ2-5|NA|TRBV7-3|few
CASSTGTVGETQYF
TGTGCCAGCAGTACCGGGACGGTGGGAGAGACCCAGTACTTC
>TRBJ2-2|NA|TRBV5-1|NA
CASSFNRETGELFF
TGCGCCAGCAGCTTTAACAGGGAAACCGGGGAGCTGTTTTTT
>TRBJ2-3|TRBD1|TRBV11-3|NA
CASGMGQGTDTQYF
TGTGCCAGCGGCATGGGACAGGGCACAGATACGCAGTATTTT
>TRBJ2-7|NA|TRBV6-6|many
CASGRPRSYEQYF
TGTGCCAGCGGAAGACCCAGGTCCTACGAGCAGTACTTC
>TRBJ1-1|NA|TRBV5-1|NA
CASSLEGVAEAFF
TGCGCCAGCAGCTTGGAGGGTGTCGCTGAAGCTTTCTTT
>TRBJ2-1|TRBD2|TRBV7-9|many
CATTRGLASNEQFF
TGTGCCACGACCCGGGGACTAGCATCCAATGAGCAGTTCTTC
>TRBJ2-1|NA|TRBV4-2|few
CASSQDEGRNEQFF
TGTGCCAGCAGCCAAGATGAGGGCCGGAATGAGCAGTTCTTC
>TRBJ1-1|NA|TRBV30|few
CACNRLADTEAFF
TGTGCCTGCAACCGGCTGGCGGACACTGAAGCTTTCTTT
>TRBJ2-3|NA|TRBV19|once
CASSIHQDRDTQYF
TGTGCCAGTAGTATTCATCAGGACAGAGATACGCAGTATTTT
>TRBJ1-2|NA|TRBV4-3|NA
CASSQLTGYGYTF
TGCGCCAGCAGCCAACTGACAGGCTATGGCTACACCTTC
>TRBJ2-5|NA|TRBV6-2/TRBV6-3|NA
CASSRPETQYF
TGTGCCAGCAGCCGTCCGGAGACCCAGTACTTC
>TRBJ1-6|NA|TRBV7-8|NA
CASSIDSPLHF
TGTGCCAGCAGCATTGATTCACCCCTCCACTTT
>TRBJ1-2|NA|TRBV4-2|many
CASSQAGRGYGYTF
TGTGCCAGCAGCCAAGCCGGCCGGGGCTATGGCTACACCTTC
>TRBJ1-4|NA|TRBV5-1|NA
CASSLRGHGTNEKLFF
TGCGCCAGCAGCTTGCGGGGCCACGGCACTAATGAAAAACTGTTTTTT
>TRBJ1-2|TRBD1|TRBV12-3/TRBV12-4|many
CASSPTGGPYGYTF
TGTGCCAGCAGTCCGACAGGGGGGCCCTATGGCTACACCTTC
>TRBJ2-5|TRBD2|TRBV20-1|few
CSADLGGARETQYF
TGCAGTGCTGACCTCGGGGGGGCTAGGGAGACCCAGTACTTC